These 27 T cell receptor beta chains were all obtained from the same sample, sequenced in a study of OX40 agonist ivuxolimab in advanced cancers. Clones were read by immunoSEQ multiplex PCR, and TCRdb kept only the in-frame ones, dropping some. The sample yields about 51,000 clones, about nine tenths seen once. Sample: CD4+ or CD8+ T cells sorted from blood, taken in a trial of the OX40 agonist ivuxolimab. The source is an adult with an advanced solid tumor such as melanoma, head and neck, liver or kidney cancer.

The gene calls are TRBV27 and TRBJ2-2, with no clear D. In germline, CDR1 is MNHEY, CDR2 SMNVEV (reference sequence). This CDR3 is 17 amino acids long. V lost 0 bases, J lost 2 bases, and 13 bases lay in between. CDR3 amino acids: CASSLSTYRINTGELFF. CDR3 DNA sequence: TGTGCCAGCAGTTTATCGACATACCGAATTAACACCGGGGAGCTGTTTTTT.

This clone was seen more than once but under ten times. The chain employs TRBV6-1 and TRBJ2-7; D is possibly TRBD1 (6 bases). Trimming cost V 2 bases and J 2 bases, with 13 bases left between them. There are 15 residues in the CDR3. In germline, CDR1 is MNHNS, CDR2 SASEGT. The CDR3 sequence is CASSEKGGPTYEQYF. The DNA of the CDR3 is TGTGCCAGCAGTGAAAAAGGGGGACCTACCTACGAGCAGTACTTC.

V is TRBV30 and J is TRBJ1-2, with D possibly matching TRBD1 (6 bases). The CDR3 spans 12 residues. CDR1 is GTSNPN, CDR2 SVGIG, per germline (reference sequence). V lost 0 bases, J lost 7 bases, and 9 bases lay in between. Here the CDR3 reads CAWSVTGSGYTF. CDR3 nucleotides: TGTGCCTGGAGTGTCACAGGGAGTGGCTACACCTTC.

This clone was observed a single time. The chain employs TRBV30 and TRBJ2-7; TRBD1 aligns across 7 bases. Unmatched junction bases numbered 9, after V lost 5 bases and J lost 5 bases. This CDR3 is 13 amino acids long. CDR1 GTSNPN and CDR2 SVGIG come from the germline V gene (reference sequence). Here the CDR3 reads CAWSGGNLDEQYF. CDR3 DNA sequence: TGTGCCTGGTCAGGGGGAAACCTGGACGAGCAGTACTTC.

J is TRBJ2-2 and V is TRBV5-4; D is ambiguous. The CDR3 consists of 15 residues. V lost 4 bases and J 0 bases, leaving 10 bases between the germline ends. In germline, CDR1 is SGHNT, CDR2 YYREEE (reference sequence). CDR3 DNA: TGTGCCAGCAGCCTCCCCGGAACGAACACCGGGGAGCTGTTTTTT. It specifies CASSLPGTNTGELFF.

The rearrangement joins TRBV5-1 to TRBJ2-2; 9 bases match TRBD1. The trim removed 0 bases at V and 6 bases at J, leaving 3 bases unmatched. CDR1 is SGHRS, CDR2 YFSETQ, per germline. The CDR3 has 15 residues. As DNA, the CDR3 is TGCGCCAGCAGCTTGGTACAGGGGGCCGCCGGGGAGCTGTTTTTT. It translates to CASSLVQGAAGELFF.

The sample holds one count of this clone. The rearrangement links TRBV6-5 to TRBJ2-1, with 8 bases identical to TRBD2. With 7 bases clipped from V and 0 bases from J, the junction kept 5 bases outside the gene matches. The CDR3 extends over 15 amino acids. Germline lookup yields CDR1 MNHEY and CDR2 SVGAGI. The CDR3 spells CASNAGGNSYNEQFF. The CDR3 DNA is TGTGCCAGCAACGCGGGGGGCAACTCCTACAATGAGCAGTTCTTC.

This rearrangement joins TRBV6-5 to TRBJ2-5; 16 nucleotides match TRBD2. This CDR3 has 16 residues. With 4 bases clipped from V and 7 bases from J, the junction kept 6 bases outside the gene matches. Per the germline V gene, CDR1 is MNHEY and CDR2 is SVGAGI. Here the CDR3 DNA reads TGTGCCAGCAGTTCGGGACTAGCGGGGGGGGGACGGACCCAGTACTTC. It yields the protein CASSSGLAGGGRTQYF.

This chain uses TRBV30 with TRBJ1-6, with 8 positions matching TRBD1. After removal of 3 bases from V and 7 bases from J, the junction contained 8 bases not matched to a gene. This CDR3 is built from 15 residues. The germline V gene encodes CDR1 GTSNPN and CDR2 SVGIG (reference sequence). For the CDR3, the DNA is TGTGCCTGGAGGGACAGGGCAAAGGGGAATTCACCCCTCCACTTT. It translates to CAWRDRAKGNSPLHF.

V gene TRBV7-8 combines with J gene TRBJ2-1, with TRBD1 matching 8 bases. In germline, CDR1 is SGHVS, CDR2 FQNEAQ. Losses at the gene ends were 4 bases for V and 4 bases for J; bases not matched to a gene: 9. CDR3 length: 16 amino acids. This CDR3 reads CASSSKRTGPYNEQFF. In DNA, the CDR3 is TGTGCCAGCAGCTCAAAGAGGACAGGGCCTTACAATGAGCAGTTCTTC.

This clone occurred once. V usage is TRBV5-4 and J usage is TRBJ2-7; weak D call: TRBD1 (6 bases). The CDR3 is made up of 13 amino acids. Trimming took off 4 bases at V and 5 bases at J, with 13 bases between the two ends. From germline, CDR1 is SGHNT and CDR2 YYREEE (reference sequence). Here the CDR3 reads CASSSTGFNEQYF. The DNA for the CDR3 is TGTGCCAGCAGCAGTACAGGGTTCAACGAGCAGTACTTC. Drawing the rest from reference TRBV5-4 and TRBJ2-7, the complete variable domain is ETGVTQSPTHLIKTRGQQVTLRCSSQSGHNTVSWYQQALGQGPQFIFQYYREEENGRGNFPPRFSGLQFPNYSSELNVNALELDDSALYLCASSSTGFNEQYFGPGTRLTVT.

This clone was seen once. The CDR3 sequence: CASSSQGPDTQYF. DNA for the CDR3: TGTGCCAGCAGCTCACAGGGTCCAGATACGCAGTATTTT. The J gene is TRBJ2-3, the V gene TRBV7-9; tentative D call: TRBD1 (6 bases). The ends were cut back, 4 bases at V and 4 bases at J, with 9 bases in the middle. The CDR3 is made up of 13 amino acids. Germline V gene data show CDR1 as SEHNR and CDR2 as FQNEAQ (reference sequence).

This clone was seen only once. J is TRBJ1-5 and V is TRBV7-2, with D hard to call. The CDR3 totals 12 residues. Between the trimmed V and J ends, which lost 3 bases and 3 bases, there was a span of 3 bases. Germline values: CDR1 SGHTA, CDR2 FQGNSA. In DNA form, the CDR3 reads TGTGCCAGCAGCTTTAACAATCAGCCCCAGCATTTT. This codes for CASSFNNQPQHF.

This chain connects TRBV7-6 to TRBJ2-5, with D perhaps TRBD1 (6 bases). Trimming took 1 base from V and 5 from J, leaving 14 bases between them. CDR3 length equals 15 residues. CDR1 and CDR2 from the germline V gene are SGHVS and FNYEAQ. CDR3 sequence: CASSLGQGKEETQYF. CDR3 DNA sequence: TGTGCCAGCAGCTTAGGCCAGGGGAAGGAGGAGACCCAGTACTTC.

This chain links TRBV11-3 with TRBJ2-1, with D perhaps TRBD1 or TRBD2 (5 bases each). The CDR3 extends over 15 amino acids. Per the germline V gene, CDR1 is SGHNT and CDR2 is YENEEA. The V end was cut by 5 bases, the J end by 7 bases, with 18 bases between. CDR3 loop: CASSLGLGWGNEQFF. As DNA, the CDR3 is TGTGCCAGCAGCCTAGGTCTAGGCTGGGGGAATGAGCAGTTCTTC.

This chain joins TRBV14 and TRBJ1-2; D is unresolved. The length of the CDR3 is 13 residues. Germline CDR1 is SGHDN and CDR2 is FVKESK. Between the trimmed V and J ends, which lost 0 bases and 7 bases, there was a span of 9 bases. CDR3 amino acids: CASSQESSGGYTF. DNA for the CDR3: TGTGCCAGCAGCCAAGAATCGAGTGGTGGCTACACCTTC.

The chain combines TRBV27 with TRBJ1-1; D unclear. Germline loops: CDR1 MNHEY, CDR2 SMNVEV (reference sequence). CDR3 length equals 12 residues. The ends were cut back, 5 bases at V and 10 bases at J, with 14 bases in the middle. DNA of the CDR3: TGTGCCAGCAGTCCCCTGGGCAGTGGAGCTTTCTTT. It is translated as CASSPLGSGAFF.

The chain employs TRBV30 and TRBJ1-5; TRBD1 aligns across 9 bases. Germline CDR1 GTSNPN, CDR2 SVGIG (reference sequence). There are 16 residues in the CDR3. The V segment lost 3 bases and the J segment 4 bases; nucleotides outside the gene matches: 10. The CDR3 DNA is TGTGCCTGGAGGCCCGGGACAGGGATTAAAAATCAGCCCCAGCATTTT. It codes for CAWRPGTGIKNQPQHF.

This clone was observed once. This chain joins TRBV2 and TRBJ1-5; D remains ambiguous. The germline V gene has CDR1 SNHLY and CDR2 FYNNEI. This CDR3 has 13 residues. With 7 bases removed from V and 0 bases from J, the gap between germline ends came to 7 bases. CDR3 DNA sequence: TGTGCCAGCAACAGCGCTAGCAATCAGCCCCAGCATTTT. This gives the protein CASNSASNQPQHF.

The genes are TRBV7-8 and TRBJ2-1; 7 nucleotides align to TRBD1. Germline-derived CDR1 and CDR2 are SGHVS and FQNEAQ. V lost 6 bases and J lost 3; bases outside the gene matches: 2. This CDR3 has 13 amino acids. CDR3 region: CASSWDSYNEQFF. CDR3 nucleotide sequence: TGTGCCAGCAGTTGGGACAGCTACAATGAGCAGTTCTTC.

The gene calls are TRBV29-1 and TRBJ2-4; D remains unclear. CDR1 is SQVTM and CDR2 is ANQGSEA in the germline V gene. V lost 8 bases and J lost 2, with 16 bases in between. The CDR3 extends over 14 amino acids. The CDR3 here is CSTQNPGPKNIQYF. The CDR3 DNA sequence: TGCAGCACACAAAACCCGGGTCCCAAAAACATTCAGTACTTC.

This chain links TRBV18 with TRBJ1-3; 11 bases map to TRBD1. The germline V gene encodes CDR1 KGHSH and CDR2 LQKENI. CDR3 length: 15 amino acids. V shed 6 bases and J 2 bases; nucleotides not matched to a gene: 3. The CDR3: CASSMDRGPGNTIYF. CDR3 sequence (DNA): TGTGCCAGCTCCATGGACAGGGGGCCTGGAAACACCATATATTTT.

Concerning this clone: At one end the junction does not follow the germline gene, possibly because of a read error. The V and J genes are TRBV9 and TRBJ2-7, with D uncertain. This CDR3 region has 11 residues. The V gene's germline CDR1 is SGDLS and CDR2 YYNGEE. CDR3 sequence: CASSVPGQAHF. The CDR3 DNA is TGTGCCAGCAGCGTACCGGGCCAGGCTCACTTC. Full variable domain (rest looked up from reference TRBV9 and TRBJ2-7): DSGVTQTPKHLITATGQRVTLRCSPRSGDLSVYWYQQSLDQGLQFLIQYYNGEERAKGNILERFSAQQFPDLHSELNLSSLELGDSALYFCASSVPGQAHFGPGTRLTVT.

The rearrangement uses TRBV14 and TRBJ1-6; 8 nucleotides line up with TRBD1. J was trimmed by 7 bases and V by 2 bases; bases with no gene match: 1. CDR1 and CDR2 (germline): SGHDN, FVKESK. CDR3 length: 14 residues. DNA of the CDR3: TGTGCCAGCAGCCAAAGGACAGGGAATTCACCCCTCCACTTT. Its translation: CASSQRTGNSPLHF.

The CDR3 DNA reads as TGTGCCAGTAGTATATTTAAGGAGGGGGGAGCGGCCCAGTACTTC. Amino acid sequence: CASSIFKEGGAAQYF. The rearrangement uses TRBV19 and TRBJ2-5, with D perhaps assigned TRBD1 or TRBD2 (6 bases each). The CDR3 has 15 amino acids. In germline, CDR1 is LNHDA, CDR2 SQIVND (reference sequence). V shed 2 bases and J shed 9 bases, with 19 bases lying between them.

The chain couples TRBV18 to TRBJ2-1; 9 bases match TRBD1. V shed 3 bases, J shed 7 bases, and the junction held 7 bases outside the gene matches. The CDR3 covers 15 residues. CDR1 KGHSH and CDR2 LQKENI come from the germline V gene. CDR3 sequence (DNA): TGTGCCAGCTCACCGCCGGGACAGGGTGGAAATGAGCAGTTCTTC. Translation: CASSPPGQGGNEQFF.

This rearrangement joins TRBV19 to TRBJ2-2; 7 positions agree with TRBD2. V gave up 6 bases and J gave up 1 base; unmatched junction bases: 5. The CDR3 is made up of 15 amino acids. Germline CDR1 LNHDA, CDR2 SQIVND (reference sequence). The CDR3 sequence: CASRSGLVNTGELFF. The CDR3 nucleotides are TGTGCCAGTAGATCTGGACTAGTGAACACCGGGGAGCTGTTTTTT.